These 15 T cell receptor beta chains share one sample of origin, sequenced in a study of neurological immune-mediated disorders. One entry per CDR3 protein results from TCRdb running MiXCR on the 5' RACE reads. The table shows about 16,000 distinct CDR3 sequences, with about 15% occurring only once. Sequencing was performed on PBMCs. The receptor source for this set is a man in his fifties or sixties with HTLV-1-associated myelopathy (HAM/TSP).

The chain combines TRBV10-1 with TRBJ2-2; D unresolved. Germline loops: CDR1 WNHNN, CDR2 SYGVQD (reference sequence). The CDR3 is made up of 16 amino acids. V was trimmed by 3 bases and J by 2 bases, leaving 13 bases between them. CDR3: CASSDRPAGNTGELFF. DNA for the CDR3: TGCGCCAGCAGTGATAGACCGGCCGGCAACACCGGGGAGCTGTTTTTT.

The chain is built from TRBV7-2 and TRBJ2-6, with a weak D call TRBD2 (6 bases). This CDR3 is built from 17 residues. Germline values: CDR1 SGHTA, CDR2 FQGNSA. The CDR3 is CAISSVRGGAGANVLTF. For the CDR3, the DNA is TGTGCTATCAGCTCCGTTAGGGGCGGGGCTGGGGCCAACGTCCTGACTTTC.

With respect to this clonotype: The final CDR3 position lacks the conserved phenylalanine or tryptophan, pointing to a likely read error. The limits of the CDR3 on the DNA are not certain, so only TCRdb's listed CDR3 is given. The CDR3: CASGGRETQHL. The chain joins TRBV7-8 to TRBJ2-5; the table's D call, TRBD1, was not checked against the DNA. The CDR3 extends over 11 residues, inclusive of both ends. Per the germline V gene, CDR1 is SGHVS and CDR2 is FQNEAQ.

This clonotype was observed many times. For the CDR3, the DNA is TGTGCCAGCAGTTTTCCGGTACGCGACACCGGGGAGCTGTTTTTT. It translates to CASSFPVRDTGELFF. The rearrangement joins TRBV12-3 or TRBV12-4 to TRBJ2-2; D remains unclear. The CDR3 extends over 15 amino acids. Trimming removed 3 bases from V and 3 bases from J, with 11 bases in between.

This clonotype appeared many times. The rearrangement uses TRBV7-9 and TRBJ1-3; D gene uncertain. Germline V gene sequence: CDR1 SEHNR, CDR2 FQNEAQ (reference sequence). Trimming took 5 bases from V and 1 from J, leaving 9 bases between them. The CDR3 consists of 14 residues. The CDR3 DNA follows: TGTGCCAGCAGCGTTTCTGCGTCTGGAAACACCATATATTTT. Its protein is CASSVSASGNTIYF. The full variable domain, with the rest looked up from reference TRBV7-9 and TRBJ1-3, is DTGVSQNPRHKITKRGQNVTFRCDPISEHNRLYWYRQTLGQGPEFLTYFQNEAQLEKSRLLSDRFSAERPKGSFSTLEIQRTEQGDSAMYLCASSVSASGNTIYFGEGSWLTVV.

The J gene is TRBJ2-1, the V gene TRBV5-5, with 14 bases matching TRBD2. From germline, CDR1 is SGHKS and CDR2 YYEKEE (reference sequence). V lost 4 bases to trimming and J lost 6 bases; unmatched junction nucleotides: 9. The CDR3 sequence is 17 residues long. The CDR3 DNA follows: TGTGCCAGCAGCCCGCGACTAGCGGGGGGGCCAGGCAATGAGCAGTTCTTC. It yields the protein CASSPRLAGGPGNEQFF. The full variable domain, completed using reference TRBV5-5 and TRBJ2-1, is DAGVTQSPTHLIKTRGQQVTLRCSPISGHKSVSWYQQVLGQGPQFIFQYYEKEERGRGNFPDRFSARQFPNYSSELNVNALLLGDSALYLCASSPRLAGGPGNEQFFGPGTRLTVL.

This clonotype was seen only a few times. The CDR3 DNA follows: TGTGCCAGCAGCTTGGGGATTCGGGATGAGCAGTTCTTC. Amino acids: CASSLGIRDEQFF. The gene calls are TRBV7-6 and TRBJ2-1; no definite D call. Germline V gives CDR1 SGHVS, CDR2 FNYEAQ. Trimming cost V 3 bases and J 8 bases, with 11 bases left between them. This CDR3 contains 13 residues.

This clonotype was detected many times. The chain couples TRBV4-1 to TRBJ2-5; 10 bases line up with TRBD2. Germline CDR1 reads MGHRA; CDR2 reads YSYEKL. CDR3 length: 15 residues. The trim removed 1 base at V and 5 bases at J, leaving 4 bases unmatched. The CDR3 loop reads CASSQASGGGETQYF. CDR3 DNA: TGCGCCAGCAGCCAAGCCAGCGGGGGGGGTGAGACCCAGTACTTC.

This clonotype has at least ten counts. This sequence joins TRBV5-1 and TRBJ2-1; D is uncertain. CDR3 length equals 15 residues. CDR1 is SGHRS, CDR2 YFSETQ, per germline. The V and J ends lost 2 bases and 5 bases respectively, with 14 bases between them. The DNA of the CDR3 is TGCGCCAGCAGCTTATCGCGCGCCACTGACAATGAGCAGTTCTTC. This gives the protein CASSLSRATDNEQFF.

This clonotype was recorded many times. The junction does not match germline at one end; this may be a read error. This chain joins TRBV7-2 and TRBJ2-1; D is ambiguous. Germline V gene lookup returns CDR1 SGHTA and CDR2 FQGNSA. This CDR3 comprises 11 residues. The CDR3 here is CANSLGNEQFF. CDR3 bases: TGTGCCAACAGCCTTGGGAATGAGCAGTTCTTC.

This clonotype has at least ten counts. This rearrangement joins TRBV7-9 to TRBJ1-1; TRBD1 matches at 9 bases. Germline V gene data show CDR1 as SEHNR and CDR2 as FQNEAQ (reference sequence). The CDR3 has 15 residues. The J segment lost 3 bases and the V segment lost 5 bases, leaving 7 bases of the junction unmatched. The CDR3 reads CASSTKQGADTEAFF. The CDR3 bases are TGTGCCAGCAGCACAAAACAGGGGGCCGACACTGAAGCTTTCTTT.

This clonotype was counted many times. The rearrangement joins TRBV6-6 to TRBJ1-2; unclear D gene. The germline gives CDR1 MNHNY, CDR2 SVGAGI (reference sequence). The CDR3 runs 13 residues. The germline V and J ends were trimmed by 4 bases and 8 bases, with 14 bases remaining between them. The CDR3 loop reads CASSLDGSRGYTF. CDR3 DNA sequence: TGTGCCAGCAGTTTGGACGGGTCTCGCGGCTACACCTTC.

This clonotype came up many times. The V and J genes are TRBV6-5 and TRBJ2-1; the D gene is possibly TRBD2 (6 bases). The CDR3 has 15 amino acids. Germline CDR1 reads MNHEY; CDR2 reads SVGAGI. V shed 6 bases and J shed 0 bases, with 12 bases lying between them. CDR3 DNA: TGTGCCAGCAGCTCATGGCGGGACTCCTACAATGAGCAGTTCTTC. This gives the protein CASSSWRDSYNEQFF.

This clonotype was seen at least ten times. The gene calls are TRBV4-2 and TRBJ2-5; 9 bases are a match to TRBD1. The CDR3 runs to 17 residues. CDR1 LGHNA and CDR2 YNFKEQ come from the germline V gene. V lost 3 bases, J lost 5 bases, and 13 bases stayed unmatched. CDR3 sequence reads: CASSHNRGLGEAETQYF. CDR3 nucleotides: TGTGCCAGCAGCCACAACAGGGGGCTCGGAGAGGCGGAGACCCAGTACTTC.

This clonotype showed up many times. This chain connects TRBV12-3 or TRBV12-4 to TRBJ2-3; D gene ambiguous. CDR3 size: 13 residues. The V and J ends lost 7 bases and 2 bases respectively, with 10 bases between them. In nucleotides, the CDR3 is TGTGCCAGCAATCTGGGTTCCACAGATACGCAGTATTTT. It codes for CASNLGSTDTQYF.